This TCR beta chain was captured by sequencing in a study of shared clonotypes between healthy human individuals. The method was immunoSEQ multiplex PCR; TCRdb's version includes in-frame clones alone and lacks a portion of them. The sample lists 2 million to 3 million clones; 93% were seen once. This CDR3 has 14 residues. J was trimmed by 4 bases and V by 2 bases; bases with no gene match: 2. Germline CDR1 SGHRS, CDR2 YFSETQ. The rearrangement links TRBV5-1 to TRBJ2-3; 9 bases agree with TRBD2. The source material was naive CD4+ T cells from PBMCs. The sample's subset: CD45RA+ positively selected. The TCR originated in a man in his late teens or twenties in good health. Some clones in this sample may be carry-over from other donors' samples. The CDR3 spells CASSFSGRSDTQYF. CDR3 in DNA: TGCGCCAGCAGCTTCAGCGGGAGGTCAGATACGCAGTATTTT. The variable domain in full, completed from reference TRBV5-1 and TRBJ2-3, reads KAGVTQTPRYLIKTRGQQVTLSCSPISGHRSVSWYQQTPGQGLQFLFEYFSETQRNKGNFPGRFSGRQFSNSRSEMNVSTLELGDSALYLCASSFSGRSDTQYFGPGTRLTVL.